These 9 T cell receptor beta chains share one sample of origin, sequenced in a study of STAT5B mutations in CD4+ large granular lymphocyte leukemia. Profiled with immunoSEQ multiplex PCR; TCRdb holds only in-frame clones, not every one. The repertoire consists of over 20,000 clones, with 81% occurring once and the leading ten covering about 0.35%. What was sequenced was CD4+ T cells from blood buffy coats. Receptors were obtained from a human donor in good health.

CDR3 residues: CASRSVAEAFF. The CDR3, as DNA: TGTGCCAGTAGGAGCGTGGCTGAAGCTTTCTTT. The chain combines TRBV19 with TRBJ1-1; no firm D call. The CDR3 runs 11 residues. Germline CDR1 is LNHDA and CDR2 is SQIVND (reference sequence). Trimming shortened V by 6 bases and J by 6 bases, and 8 bases separated the two germline ends.

The V gene is TRBV5-8, the J gene TRBJ1-1; no clear D. Germline V gene data show CDR1 as SGHTS and CDR2 as YDEGEE. Trimming pared 0 bases from V and 3 bases from J, leaving 12 bases between. The CDR3 covers 15 residues. The CDR3 coding sequence is TGTGCCAGCAGCTTGGATCCGAGAACGGACACTGAAGCTTTCTTT. Translating it yields CASSLDPRTDTEAFF.

This chain uses TRBV29-1 with TRBJ2-7; D is perhaps TRBD1 or TRBD2 (5 bases each). The CDR3 is 12 residues long. CDR1 and CDR2 from the germline V gene are SQVTM and ANQGSEA. Trimming took 7 bases from V and 7 from J, leaving 17 bases between them. CDR3 loop: CSAGTPPGEQYF. The CDR3 nucleotides are TGCAGCGCCGGGACCCCGCCTGGAGAGCAGTACTTC.

The chain is built from TRBV18 and TRBJ2-5, with D perhaps given as TRBD1 or TRBD2 (6 bases each). The germline V gene has CDR1 KGHSH and CDR2 LQKENI. Trimming took off 0 bases at V and 5 bases at J, with 28 bases between the two ends. CDR3 length: 20 amino acids. CDR3 sequence (DNA): TGTGCCAGCTCACCACCGAGGAGTGGGACATCTCTTATCCGGGGGGAGACCCAGTACTTC. Protein: CASSPPRSGTSLIRGETQYF.

This clone has only one observation. The rearrangement links TRBV19 to TRBJ2-1; D perhaps matches TRBD2 (7 bases). The CDR3 sequence is 15 residues long. CDR1 is LNHDA and CDR2 is SQIVND in the germline V gene (reference sequence). V gave up 6 bases and J gave up 4 bases, with 16 bases separating them. CDR3 sequence: CASRPRGGIYNEQFF. The CDR3 coding sequence is TGTGCCAGTAGGCCCAGGGGAGGGATTTACAATGAGCAGTTCTTC.

This clone was found once. The chain is built from TRBV7-9 and TRBJ2-5; the D gene is possibly TRBD2 (5 bases). The CDR3 spans 14 residues. Germline V lookup: CDR1 SEHNR, CDR2 FQNEAQ (reference sequence). The germline V and J ends were trimmed by 0 bases and 4 bases, with 9 bases remaining between them. The CDR3 reads CASSLALEGETQYF. The CDR3 nucleotides are TGTGCCAGCAGCTTAGCGCTTGAGGGAGAGACCCAGTACTTC.

The genes are TRBV5-4 and TRBJ2-5, with D unresolved. The CDR3 has 13 amino acids. Germline values: CDR1 SGHNT, CDR2 YYREEE (reference sequence). The ends were cut back, 0 bases at V and 5 bases at J, with 8 bases in the middle. The CDR3 coding sequence is TGTGCCAGCAGCTTGGTAGGTACGGAGACCCAGTACTTC. This codes for CASSLVGTETQYF.

The V call is TRBV28, the J call TRBJ1-6; D may be TRBD1 (6 bases). Germline CDR1 and CDR2: MDHEN and SYDVKM. The CDR3 contains 16 residues. The V end was cut by 8 bases, the J end by 0 bases, with 14 bases between. The CDR3 DNA reads TGTGCCAGCGGCGAAACAGGGAGCTCCTATAATTCACCCCTCCACTTT. This codes for CASGETGSSYNSPLHF.

This sequence joins TRBV28 and TRBJ1-4, with D tentatively TRBD1 (6 bases). This CDR3 is 15 amino acids long. Germline CDR1 reads MDHEN; CDR2 reads SYDVKM. Deletions cut 1 base from V and 8 bases from J, with 14 bases between. CDR3 sequence (DNA): TGTGCCAGCAGTTTATCTGGACAGTTTGAAGAAAAACTGTTTTTT. Its protein is CASSLSGQFEEKLFF.